A single sample gave rise to the 14 T cell receptor beta chains below, sequenced in a study of synovial regulatory T cells in juvenile arthritis. Only in-frame clones appear in the TCRdb table, and some are missing; sequencing was by immunoSEQ multiplex PCR. The sample has about 10,000 clones; the top ten hold approximately 0.73%. Input material: Treg cells from blood. Specified subset: remaining (HLA-DR-negative) circulating blood Treg cells. The receptors stem from a donor between 2 and 35 years old with juvenile idiopathic arthritis.

The rearrangement uses TRBV6-5 and TRBJ2-7; as DNA is missing, the TRBD2 call by TCRdb cannot be tested. Germline V CDR1 and CDR2: MNHEY, SVGAGI. This CDR3 region has 15 residues. The record lacks a DNA sequence. CDR3 amino acids: CASSYKRGSSYEQYF.

The chain has TRBV28 and TRBJ1-3; no DNA is available, so the TRBD1 call from TCRdb remains unchecked. CDR1 is MDHEN and CDR2 is SYDVKM in the germline V gene. The CDR3 runs to 14 residues. No DNA has been recorded. The CDR3 sequence is CASSPPDRRNTIYF.

This chain joins TRBV6-6 and TRBJ1-4. The CDR3 runs 11 residues. There is no recorded DNA. Germline CDR1 is MNHNY and CDR2 is SVGAGI (reference sequence). The CDR3 sequence is CASGFSEKLFF.

The V call is TRBV6-1, the J call TRBJ1-4. The CDR3 covers 13 residues. The nucleotide record is missing. Germline V gene data show CDR1 as MNHNS and CDR2 as SASEGT. CDR3 sequence reads: CASTMTGREKLFF.

This chain joins TRBV3-1 (or the pseudogene TRBV3-2) and TRBJ2-5. This CDR3 spans 9 amino acids. No DNA accompanies this entry. Germline V gene data show CDR1 as LGHDT and CDR2 as YNNKEL (reference sequence). CDR3 residues: CASGETQYF.

This sequence joins TRBV5-6 and TRBJ1-3; TCRdb calls TRBD1, which cannot be checked without DNA. Germline V lookup: CDR1 SGHDT, CDR2 YYEEEE. This CDR3 spans 16 amino acids. There is no recorded DNA. The CDR3 sequence is CASSSRTGAKGNTIYF.

The V and J genes are TRBV5-4 and TRBJ1-4; TCRdb's D call of TRBD1 is untestable without DNA. CDR3 size: 12 residues. A DNA sequence was not provided. Germline V gene sequence: CDR1 SGHNT, CDR2 YYREEE (reference sequence). CDR3 residues: CASSWANEKLFF.

The CDR3 loop is CASSNGRGGELFF. The chain joins TRBV19 to TRBJ2-2; TCRdb reports TRBD2, a call that lacks DNA to check it against. The germline V gene encodes CDR1 LNHDA and CDR2 SQIVND (reference sequence). The CDR3 is 13 residues long. No DNA was logged. Full variable domain (remainder filled in from reference TRBV19 and TRBJ2-2): DGGITQSPKYLFRKEGQNVTLSCEQNLNHDAMYWYRQDPGQGLRLIYYSQIVNDFQKGDIAEGYSVSREKKESFPLTVTSAQKNPTAFYLCASSNGRGGELFFGEGSRLTVL.

The V and J genes are TRBV28 and TRBJ1-1. Germline CDR1 MDHEN, CDR2 SYDVKM. The CDR3 is 12 residues long. A DNA sequence was not provided. The CDR3 loop reads CASRMLDTEAFF.

The rearrangement uses TRBV2 and TRBJ1-4; TCRdb lists TRBD1, though no DNA is available to test this call. The germline V gene encodes CDR1 SNHLY and CDR2 FYNNEI. There are 14 residues in the CDR3. Nucleotide data are not available. The chain's CDR3 is CASHLRGWHEKLFF.

The chain couples TRBV4-1 to TRBJ1-1. Germline V lookup: CDR1 MGHRA, CDR2 YSYEKL. This CDR3 comprises 14 residues. DNA is not recorded here. CDR3 sequence: CASSQGRMNTEAFF.

The chain joins TRBV7-2 to TRBJ1-2; the TRBD1 assignment by TCRdb is unverifiable without DNA. Germline V gene lookup returns CDR1 SGHTA and CDR2 FQGNSA. The CDR3 totals 12 residues. DNA was not recorded. Here the CDR3 reads CASSRSALGYTF.

The chain combines TRBV18 with TRBJ1-5; no DNA is available, so the TRBD1 call from TCRdb remains unchecked. Germline V CDR1 and CDR2: KGHSH, LQKENI. The CDR3 is 17 residues long. No coding sequence is recorded. CDR3: CASSRDRGLNSNQPQHF.

The chain employs TRBV5-8 and TRBJ1-2. The CDR3 has 12 residues. The coding DNA is unavailable. CDR1 SGHTS and CDR2 YDEGEE come from the germline V gene. The CDR3 here is CASRDHFYGYTF.